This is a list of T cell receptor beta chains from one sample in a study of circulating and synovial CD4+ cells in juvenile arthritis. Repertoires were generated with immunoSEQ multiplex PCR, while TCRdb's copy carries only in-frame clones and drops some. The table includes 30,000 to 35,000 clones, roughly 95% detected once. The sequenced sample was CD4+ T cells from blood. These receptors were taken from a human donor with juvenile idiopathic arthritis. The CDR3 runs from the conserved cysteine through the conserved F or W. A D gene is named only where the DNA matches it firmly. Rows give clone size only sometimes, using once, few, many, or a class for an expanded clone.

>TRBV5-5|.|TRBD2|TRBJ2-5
CASSWGTSGRASQETQYF
TGTGCCAGCAGCTGGGGGACTAGCGGGAGGGCCTCTCAAGAGACCCAGTACTTC
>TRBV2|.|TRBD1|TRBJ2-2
CASSLTGPGELFF
TGTGCCAGCAGTCTGACAGGGCCCGGGGAGCTGTTTTTT
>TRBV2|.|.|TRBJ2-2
CASRVSYKNGELFF
TGTGCCAGCAGGGTTTCTTACAAGAACGGGGAGCTGTTTTTT
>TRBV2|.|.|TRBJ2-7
CASSEIGGRGEQYF
TGTGCCAGCAGTGAAATTGGAGGCCGGGGAGAGCAGTACTTC
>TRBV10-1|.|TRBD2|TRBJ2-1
CASSDSSGSLIRQNEQFF
TGCGCCAGCAGTGATTCTAGCGGGAGTCTAATTAGGCAAAATGAGCAGTTCTTC
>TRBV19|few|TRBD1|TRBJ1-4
CASSLGGFGEKLFF
TGTGCCAGTAGTTTAGGGGGCTTCGGGGAAAAACTGTTTTTT
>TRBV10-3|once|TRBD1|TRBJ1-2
CAIATGEGYGYTF
TGTGCCATCGCGACAGGGGAGGGCTATGGCTACACCTTC
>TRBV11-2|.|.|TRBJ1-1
CASSLGAGANTEAFF
TGTGCCAGCAGCTTAGGGGCGGGGGCGAACACTGAAGCTTTCTTT
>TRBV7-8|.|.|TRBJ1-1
CASSLIAQGRNTEAFF
TGTGCCAGCAGCTTAATCGCCCAGGGAAGAAACACTGAAGCTTTCTTT
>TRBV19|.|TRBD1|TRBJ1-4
CASNPSQGGLEKLFF
TGTGCCAGTAACCCCTCTCAGGGGGGTCTTGAAAAACTGTTTTTT
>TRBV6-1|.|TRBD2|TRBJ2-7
CASSESRAGGNEQYF
TGTGCCAGCAGTGAATCTAGGGCGGGAGGAAACGAGCAGTACTTC
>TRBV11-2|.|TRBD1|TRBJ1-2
CASSPTGGVGYGYTF
TGTGCCAGCAGCCCTACAGGGGGCGTGGGGTATGGCTACACCTTC
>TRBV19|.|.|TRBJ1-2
CASSIELRGTDLIYGYTF
TGTGCCAGTAGTATAGAATTAAGGGGGACCGACTTGATCTATGGCTACACCTTC
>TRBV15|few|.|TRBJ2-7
CATSTSFTLYEQYF
TGTGCCACCAGCACTAGTTTCACCCTCTACGAGCAGTACTTC
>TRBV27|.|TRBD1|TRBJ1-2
CASSAYRGGYGYTF
TGTGCCAGCAGTGCCTACAGGGGCGGCTATGGCTACACCTTC
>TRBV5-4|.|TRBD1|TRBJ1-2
CASSSPGTGGYGYTF
TGTGCCAGCAGTTCTCCCGGCACAGGGGGCTATGGCTACACCTTC
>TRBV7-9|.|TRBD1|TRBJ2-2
CASSPRPGRGRTGELFF
TGTGCCAGCAGCCCCCGGCCCGGCAGGGGGCGAACCGGGGAGCTGTTTTTT
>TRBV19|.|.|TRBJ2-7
CASSRGGFYEQYF
TGTGCCAGCAGTAGAGGTGGTTTCTACGAGCAGTACTTC
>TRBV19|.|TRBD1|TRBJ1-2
CASSRGLGEDGYTF
TGTGCCTCCTCCAGGGGGTTAGGGGAGGATGGCTACACCTTC
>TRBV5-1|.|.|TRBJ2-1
CASSLDLAAQGNEQFF
TGCGCCAGCAGCTTGGATTTGGCCGCGCAGGGGAATGAGCAGTTCTTC
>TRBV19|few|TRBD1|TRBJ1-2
CASSTRDSFYGYTF
TGTGCCAGTAGTACCCGGGACAGTTTCTATGGCTACACCTTC
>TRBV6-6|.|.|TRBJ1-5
CASRWGHQSNQPQHF
TGTGCCAGCCGATGGGGACACCAGAGCAATCAGCCCCAGCATTTT
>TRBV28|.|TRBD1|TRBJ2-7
CASRLGQGAHEQYF
TGTGCCAGCAGGCTGGGACAGGGGGCACATGAGCAGTACTTC
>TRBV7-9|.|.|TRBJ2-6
CASLFSGANVLTF
TGTGCCAGCCTCTTCTCTGGGGCCAACGTCCTGACTTTC
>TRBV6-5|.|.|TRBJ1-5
CASSYSGALGQPQHF
TGTGCCAGCAGTTACTCTGGGGCCCTGGGGCAGCCCCAGCATTTT
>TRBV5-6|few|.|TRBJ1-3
CASSPRFLFSGNTIYF
TGTGCCAGCAGCCCTAGATTTTTGTTCTCTGGAAACACCATATATTTT
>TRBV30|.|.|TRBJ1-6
CAWSVPANSPLHF
TGTGCCTGGAGTGTACCAGCGAATTCCCCCCTCCACTTT
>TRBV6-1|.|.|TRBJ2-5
CASTRTVSQETQYF
TGTGCCAGCACGCGGACTGTCAGCCAAGAGACCCAGTACTTC
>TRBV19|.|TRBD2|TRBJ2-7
CASSAGTSQIYEQYF
TGTGCCAGTAGCGCCGGGACTAGCCAAATATACGAGCAGTACTTC
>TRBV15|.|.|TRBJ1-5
CATTGGGLSQPQHF
TGTGCCACCACCGGGGGGGGGCTAAGTCAGCCCCAGCATTTT
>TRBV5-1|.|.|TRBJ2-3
CASSLRGTGTDTQYF
TGCGCCAGCAGCTTGCGCGGGACGGGCACAGATACGCAGTATTTT
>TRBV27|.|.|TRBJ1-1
CASSLQGRGINTEAFF
TGTGCCAGCAGTTTACAGGGGAGGGGGATAAACACTGAAGCTTTCTTT
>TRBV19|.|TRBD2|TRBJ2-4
CASSMSSGGENIQYF
TGTGCCAGTAGTATGTCCAGCGGGGGGGAAAACATTCAGTACTTC
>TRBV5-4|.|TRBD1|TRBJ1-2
CASSRDRANGYTF
TGTGCCAGCAGCCGTGACAGGGCCAACGGCTACACCTTC
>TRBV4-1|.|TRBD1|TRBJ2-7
CASSPYPTGVTYEQYF
TGCGCCAGCAGCCCATACCCCACAGGGGTCACCTACGAGCAGTACTTC
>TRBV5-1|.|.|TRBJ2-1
CASSSAGAGDWNEQFF
TGCGCCAGCAGCTCAGCCGGGGCAGGGGATTGGAATGAGCAGTTCTTC
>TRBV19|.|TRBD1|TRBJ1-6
CASRPGQNSPLHF
TGTGCCAGTCGTCCGGGACAGAATTCCCCCCTCCACTTT
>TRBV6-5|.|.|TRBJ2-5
CASSYVPGEETQYF
TGTGCCAGCAGTTACGTACCGGGGGAAGAGACCCAGTACTTC
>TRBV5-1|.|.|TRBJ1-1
CASSTTGLPEAFF
TGCGCCAGCAGCACGACAGGACTCCCTGAAGCTTTCTTT
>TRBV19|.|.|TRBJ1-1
CASSIFSGGRKRPEAFF
TGTGCCAGTAGTATTTTTTCCGGGGGACGGAAGCGCCCCGAAGCTTTCTTT
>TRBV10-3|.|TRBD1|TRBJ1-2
CAIQGGDYGYTF
TGTGCCATACAGGGGGGGGACTATGGCTACACCTTC
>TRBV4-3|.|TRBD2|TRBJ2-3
CASSQGRGGPDTQYF
TGCGCCAGCAGCCAGGGGCGGGGGGGCCCAGATACGCAGTATTTT
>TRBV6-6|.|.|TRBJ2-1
CASSWDTSSYNEQFF
TGTGCCAGCAGTTGGGACACCAGCTCCTACAATGAGCAGTTCTTC